This section outlines one TCR beta chain sequence together with its context. The data belong to a study of T cell repertoires in cytomegalovirus infection. TCRdb passed the reads through MiXCR, listing each CDR3 protein once. The table includes around 200,000 distinct CDR3 sequences, approximately 17% detected once. The source of this sequence is a human donor in good health (CMV status not recorded). Some clones in this sample may be carry-over from other donors' samples. Sample: CD8+ T cells from PBMCs.

CDR3 bases: TGTGCCAGCAGCGGACAGGGGCACGAGCAGTACTTC. It encodes CASSGQGHEQYF. The V call is TRBV7-8, the J call TRBJ2-7; 9 bases align to TRBD1. Per the germline V gene, CDR1 is SGHVS and CDR2 is FQNEAQ. The CDR3 covers 12 residues. The V segment lost 5 bases and the J segment 5 bases; nucleotides outside the gene matches: 1.